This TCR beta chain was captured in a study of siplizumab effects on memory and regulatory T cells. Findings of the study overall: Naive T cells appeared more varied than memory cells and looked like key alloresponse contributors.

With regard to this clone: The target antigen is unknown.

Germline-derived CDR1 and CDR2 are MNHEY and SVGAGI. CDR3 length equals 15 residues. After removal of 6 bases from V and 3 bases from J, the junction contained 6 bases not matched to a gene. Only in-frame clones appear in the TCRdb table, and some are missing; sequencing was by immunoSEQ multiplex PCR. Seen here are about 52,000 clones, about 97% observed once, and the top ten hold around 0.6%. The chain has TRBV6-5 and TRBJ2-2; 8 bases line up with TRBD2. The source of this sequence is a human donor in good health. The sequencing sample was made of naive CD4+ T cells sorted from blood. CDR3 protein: CASRRAGVYTGELFF. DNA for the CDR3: TGTGCCAGCAGGCGAGCGGGAGTGTACACCGGGGAGCTGTTTTTT.